The sequence of this TCR beta chain was determined in a study of blood T cell repertoires in COVID-19. Study overall: Material from acute and convalescent COVID-19 was sourced from the United States, Italy and Spain.

This CDR3 has 15 amino acids. CDR1 is SGHNT and CDR2 is YYREEE in the germline V gene (reference sequence). V dropped 0 bases and J dropped 4; count of bases not matched to a gene: 3. Per the original methods: Counts of nucleated cells, estimated from reference gene primer amplification, were obtained. Clones were sequenced by immunoSEQ multiplex PCR, and TCRdb holds only the in-frame ones, with some missing. V and J calls and clone size are those listed in that table; D and trimming were worked out from the DNA. Among approximately 110,000 clones listed, around 79% were seen once. This rearrangement joins TRBV5-4 to TRBJ2-3; 9 bases are shared with TRBD2. The receptor was isolated from a man between 65 and 80 years old with active or convalescent COVID-19. Input material: peripheral blood. Written as DNA, the CDR3 is TGTGCCAGCAGCTTGGATAGCGGGAGTTCAGATACGCAGTATTTT. This codes for CASSLDSGSSDTQYF.